This T cell receptor beta chain was recovered during a study of somatic mutations in cytotoxic T cells in rheumatoid arthritis. The CDR3 length is 15 residues. CDR1 is MNHEY, CDR2 SMNVEV, per germline (reference sequence). The V segment lost 6 bases and the J segment 5 bases; nucleotides outside the gene matches: 7. This clone appeared a single time. Antigen unknown. Profiling relied on immunoSEQ multiplex PCR, and the TCRdb table lists in-frame clones only, not all of them. This table holds over 15,000 clones, about 86% found once. Study-wide results and limits: Unlike healthy controls, rheumatoid arthritis patients had CD8+ clonality that increased with age. The identity of the antigens targeted by the expanded CD8+ clones remained unknown.

The chain carries TRBV27 and TRBJ2-1; 10 bases align to TRBD2. This receptor was identified in a man aged 35-49 years in good health. Specimen: CD8+ T cells sorted from blood. The CDR3: CASRTNGLADNEQFF. CDR3 nucleotides: TGTGCCAGCAGGACAAACGGACTAGCGGACAATGAGCAGTTCTTC.